The entry below gives a single T cell receptor beta chain sequence along with its context. The antigen is not known. This entry is derived from a study of cytomegalovirus exposure and HLA in healthy donors. Regarding the study as a whole: The presence/absence work took it that sequencing depth was about the same across donors. In a later analysis, specific HLA alleles were associated with approximately 16,000 TCR beta sequences at a 0.05 false discovery rate.

The PCR was carried out with 60 Vbeta primers and 13 Jbeta primers. Using immunoSEQ multiplex PCR, the repertoire was profiled, and TCRdb retains in-frame clones only, with some absent. The sample records 150,000 to 200,000 clones, about 80% being singletons. Sequenced sample: PBMCs. The receptor was derived from a man aged 40-55 years in good health and CMV-seropositive.

This chain's CDR3 is CASGGGGLYNEQFF. Written as DNA, the CDR3 is TGTGCCAGCGGCGGCGGAGGCCTTTACAATGAGCAGTTCTTC. V usage is TRBV28 and J usage is TRBJ2-1; TRBD2 is a possible D gene (5 bases). Between the trimmed V and J ends, which lost 8 bases and 4 bases, there was a span of 15 bases. Germline V CDR1 and CDR2: MDHEN, SYDVKM. CDR3 size: 14 residues.